This passage covers 32 T cell receptor beta chains from one sample sequenced in a study of cytomegalovirus exposure and HLA in healthy donors. PCR involved 60 Vbeta and 13 Jbeta primers. Profiling relied on immunoSEQ multiplex PCR, and the TCRdb table lists in-frame clones only, not all of them. The sample holds about 130,000 clones; around 80% are singletons and the top ten take about a tenth. The sequenced sample consisted of PBMCs. Every receptor here comes from a man aged 30 to 39 in good health and CMV-seropositive.

This chain joins TRBV25-1 and TRBJ2-6; 7 nucleotides align to TRBD2. There are 18 residues in the CDR3. With 5 bases clipped from V and 0 bases from J, the junction kept 10 bases outside the gene matches. Germline V gene sequence: CDR1 MGHDK, CDR2 SYGVNS. The CDR3, as DNA: TGTGCCAGCAGTCCCCACGCGGGAGTTCTCTCTGGGGCCAACGTCCTGACTTTC. This encodes CASSPHAGVLSGANVLTF.

This chain links TRBV7-8 with TRBJ2-5, with 9 bases that match TRBD1. CDR3 length: 15 residues. The trim removed 5 bases at V and 4 bases at J, leaving 8 bases unmatched. Germline V lookup: CDR1 SGHVS, CDR2 FQNEAQ. The CDR3 coding sequence is TGTGCCAGCAGCCTCACCCCGGGACAGGGAGAGACCCAGTACTTC. This gives the protein CASSLTPGQGETQYF.

This clone was counted a few times. The V and J genes are TRBV7-9 and TRBJ1-1; D not certain. V lost 2 bases and J 4 bases, leaving 11 bases between the germline ends. Germline V gene lookup returns CDR1 SEHNR and CDR2 FQNEAQ (reference sequence). The CDR3 runs 14 residues. CDR3 loop: CASSLRAGSTEAFF. The CDR3 region has the DNA TGTGCCAGCAGCTTAAGGGCGGGTAGCACTGAAGCTTTCTTT.

The rearrangement uses TRBV7-8 and TRBJ2-7, with a weak D call TRBD1 (6 bases). CDR1 is SGHVS, CDR2 FQNEAQ, per germline. Deletions cut 8 bases from V and 0 bases from J, with 14 bases between. The CDR3 contains 14 residues. As DNA, the CDR3 is TGTGCCAGCGCTCCCAGGGGAACCTCCTACGAGCAGTACTTC. The encoded protein is CASAPRGTSYEQYF.

V and J are TRBV30 and TRBJ1-2, with no clear D. The CDR3 length is 13 residues. The germline V gene has CDR1 GTSNPN and CDR2 SVGIG (reference sequence). V lost 0 bases and J lost 8, with 13 bases in between. The CDR3 protein is CAWSVLGTLGYTF. The CDR3 DNA reads as TGTGCCTGGAGTGTACTAGGCACCTTAGGCTACACCTTC. Looking up the rest from reference TRBV30 and TRBJ1-2 gives the full variable domain: SQTIHQWPATLVQPVGSPLSLECTVEGTSNPNLYWYRQAAGRGLQLLFYSVGIGQISSEVPQNLSASRPQDRQFILSSKKLLLSDSGFYLCAWSVLGTLGYTFGSGTRLTVV.

The genes are TRBV28 and TRBJ2-3, with 8 bases lining up with TRBD2. J lost 6 bases, V lost 6 bases, and 11 bases had no gene match. CDR3 length: 15 amino acids. Germline CDR1 is MDHEN and CDR2 is SYDVKM. The CDR3 bases are TGTGCCAGCAGCCGCGGGTCGGGAGGGCACGATACGCAGTATTTT. Its protein is CASSRGSGGHDTQYF.

In this sample, this clone turned up once. This chain connects TRBV7-9 to TRBJ1-2, with D unresolved. This CDR3 comprises 14 residues. V lost 5 bases and J lost 3, with 13 bases in between. CDR1 is SEHNR, CDR2 FQNEAQ, per germline (reference sequence). CDR3 residues: CASSAPEIDYGYTF. In nucleotides, the CDR3 is TGTGCCAGCAGCGCCCCGGAGATTGACTATGGCTACACCTTC. The full variable domain, in which reference TRBV7-9 and TRBJ1-2 provide the parts outside the CDR3, is DTGVSQNPRHKITKRGQNVTFRCDPISEHNRLYWYRQTLGQGPEFLTYFQNEAQLEKSRLLSDRFSAERPKGSFSTLEIQRTEQGDSAMYLCASSAPEIDYGYTFGSGTRLTVV.

This clone was seen more than once but under ten times. The V gene is TRBV10-3, the J gene TRBJ1-2; TRBD1 might be the D (5 bases). The CDR3 consists of 12 residues. CDR1 ENHRY and CDR2 SYGVKD come from the germline V gene. Trimming removed 3 bases from V and 3 bases from J, with 5 bases in between. The CDR3 DNA reads as TGTGCCATCAGTGAACAGGACTATGGCTACACCTTC. Its translation: CAISEQDYGYTF.

V usage is TRBV11-2 and J usage is TRBJ2-3; D call uncertain. Germline loops: CDR1 SGHAT, CDR2 FQNNGV. This CDR3 spans 15 amino acids. Trimming left V 2 bases short and J 10 bases short, with 19 bases between. Written as DNA, the CDR3 is TGTGCCAGCAGCTTACTGAGCCCCGAGGTCGGATCGCAGTATTTT. Amino acid sequence: CASSLLSPEVGSQYF.

This clone was seen a handful of times. The J gene is TRBJ1-1, the V gene TRBV25-1; 8 positions agree with TRBD1. Germline CDR1 is MGHDK and CDR2 is SYGVNS. Losses at the gene ends were 6 bases for V and 1 base for J; bases not matched to a gene: 7. This CDR3 is built from 15 residues. The CDR3 coding sequence is TGTGCCAGCAGACCCACAGGGGGGAAGAACACTGAAGCTTTCTTT. Amino acid sequence: CASRPTGGKNTEAFF.

The chain joins TRBV7-2 to TRBJ2-5; a weak D match, TRBD1 (5 bases). The last part of the DNA fits TRBJ2-7 better; the J call may be wrong. This CDR3 region has 13 residues. The V gene's germline CDR1 is SGHTA and CDR2 FQGNSA. CDR3 nucleotides: TGTGCCAGCAGCTTACCAGGGAATGGCGAGCAGTACTTC. Its protein is CASSLPGNGEQYF.

V usage is TRBV20-1 and J usage is TRBJ1-2; the D is unclear. The CDR3 has 11 residues. Looked up from germline, CDR1 is DFQATT and CDR2 is SNEGSKA (reference sequence). The V end was cut by 6 bases, the J end by 6 bases, with 11 bases between. CDR3 amino acids: CSANQAHGYTF. CDR3 DNA sequence: TGCAGTGCGAACCAAGCCCATGGCTACACCTTC.

The chain links TRBV9 to TRBJ2-7, with a weak D call TRBD1 (5 bases). This CDR3 spans 14 amino acids. V gave up 3 bases and J gave up 0 bases, with 10 bases separating them. Germline CDR1 SGDLS, CDR2 YYNGEE. CDR3 residues: CASSAATGSYEQYF. The CDR3 region has the DNA TGTGCCAGCAGCGCCGCCACAGGCTCCTACGAGCAGTACTTC. The variable domain in full, with the rest retrieved from reference TRBV9 and TRBJ2-7, is DSGVTQTPKHLITATGQRVTLRCSPRSGDLSVYWYQQSLDQGLQFLIQYYNGEERAKGNILERFSAQQFPDLHSELNLSSLELGDSALYFCASSAATGSYEQYFGPGTRLTVT.

This clone came up a few times. The V and J genes are TRBV27 and TRBJ2-1, with D perhaps TRBD2 (6 bases). CDR1 and CDR2 (germline): MNHEY, SMNVEV (reference sequence). Trimming took off 8 bases at V and 0 bases at J, with 14 bases between the two ends. CDR3 length equals 15 residues. CDR3 nucleotide sequence: TGTGCCAGCGGCTCTAGCGAACCCTCCTACAATGAGCAGTTCTTC. Protein product: CASGSSEPSYNEQFF.

The gene calls are TRBV9 and TRBJ2-1; 7 bases fit TRBD2. With 4 bases clipped from V and 1 base from J, the junction kept 8 bases outside the gene matches. The CDR3 is made up of 16 amino acids. The germline gives CDR1 SGDLS, CDR2 YYNGEE. CDR3 amino acids: CASSRTSVPSYNEQFF. CDR3 sequence (DNA): TGTGCCAGCAGCCGGACTAGTGTCCCTTCCTACAATGAGCAGTTCTTC. Using reference TRBV9 and TRBJ2-1 for the parts outside the CDR3, the full variable domain is DSGVTQTPKHLITATGQRVTLRCSPRSGDLSVYWYQQSLDQGLQFLIQYYNGEERAKGNILERFSAQQFPDLHSELNLSSLELGDSALYFCASSRTSVPSYNEQFFGPGTRLTVL.

In this sample, this clone turned up once. The chain combines TRBV5-1 with TRBJ1-3; D unresolved. With 4 bases removed from V and 0 bases from J, the gap between germline ends came to 17 bases. The germline CDR1 and CDR2 sequences are SGHRS and YFSETQ. The CDR3 runs to 17 residues. This chain's CDR3 is CASSPNTADSSGNTIYF. As DNA, the CDR3 is TGCGCCAGCAGCCCAAATACGGCGGATTCCTCTGGAAACACCATATATTTT.

The chain is built from TRBV28 and TRBJ1-1; TRBD1 matches 7 bases. CDR1 is MDHEN, CDR2 SYDVKM, per germline. This CDR3 is 17 amino acids long. With V trimmed by 4 bases and J by 6 bases, 17 bases remained unmatched. In nucleotides, the CDR3 is TGTGCCAGCAGTTCCTATTCCCCCGAGACAGGGTGGGCTGAAGCTTTCTTT. Its protein is CASSSYSPETGWAEAFF.

This clone showed up just a few times. The chain employs TRBV21-1 and TRBJ1-1; TRBD1 is taken as the D call from the table, unchecked against the DNA. TRBV21-1 is recorded as a pseudogene. The CDR3 sequence is 13 residues long. The DNA for the CDR3 is TGTGCCAGCAGCTGGGACAGGGGAGTTTGGGCTTTCTTT. The encoded protein is CASSWDRGVWAFF.

V and J are TRBV5-6 and TRBJ1-1, with D perhaps matching TRBD1 (6 bases). The CDR3 totals 16 residues. Germline V gene sequence: CDR1 SGHDT, CDR2 YYEEEE. Trimming removed 2 bases from V and 2 bases from J, with 16 bases in between. The CDR3 sequence: CASSLQGRNANTEAFF. The CDR3 bases are TGTGCCAGCAGCTTACAGGGTAGAAACGCCAACACTGAAGCTTTCTTT.

CDR3 protein: CASSLLSASGAKETQYF. The CDR3, as DNA: TGTGCCAGCAGTTTATTGTCGGCTAGCGGGGCCAAAGAGACCCAGTACTTC. This rearrangement joins TRBV27 to TRBJ2-5; TRBD2 agrees at 9 bases. V dropped 1 base and J dropped 3; count of bases not matched to a gene: 9. Germline loops: CDR1 MNHEY, CDR2 SMNVEV (reference sequence). The CDR3 length is 17 residues.

The genes are TRBV5-6 and TRBJ2-3, with TRBD2 matching 7 bases. Germline CDR1 reads SGHDT; CDR2 reads YYEEEE. The CDR3 totals 15 residues. With V trimmed by 6 bases and J by 9 bases, 16 bases remained unmatched. The CDR3 protein is CASTFGQGGLSTQYF. DNA for the CDR3: TGTGCCAGCACCTTCGGCCAGGGAGGGCTTTCCACGCAGTATTTT.

The CDR3 sequence is CASSLPQGNNQPQHF. The CDR3, as DNA: TGTGCCAGCAGTTTACCACAGGGGAACAATCAGCCCCAGCATTTT. V usage is TRBV28 and J usage is TRBJ1-5; 7 positions match TRBD1. The trim removed 2 bases at V and 3 bases at J, leaving 4 bases unmatched. The germline V gene has CDR1 MDHEN and CDR2 SYDVKM. The CDR3 loop spans 15 amino acids.

The chain uses TRBV27 and TRBJ2-7; 9 positions match TRBD2. The junction had 15 bases not matched to a gene; V was cut back by 5 bases and J by 4 bases. Germline CDR1 is MNHEY and CDR2 is SMNVEV (reference sequence). The CDR3 spans 17 residues. This CDR3 reads CASSSFWVAGGPYEQYF. The CDR3 nucleotides read TGTGCCAGCAGTAGTTTTTGGGTGGCGGGAGGGCCGTACGAGCAGTACTTC.

This clone was found a few times. This chain uses TRBV4-2 with TRBJ1-4; 9 bases map to TRBD1. The CDR3 totals 15 residues. CDR1 and CDR2 (germline): LGHNA, YNFKEQ. V trimming: 3 bases; J trimming: 8 bases; junction bases outside the gene matches: 7. CDR3 in amino acids: CASSQAGQGDEKLFF. The CDR3 DNA reads TGTGCCAGCAGCCAGGCGGGACAGGGAGACGAAAAACTGTTTTTT.

The chain couples TRBV18 to TRBJ2-1, with 10 bases aligning to TRBD1. Trimming cost V 3 bases and J 2 bases; bases outside gene matches: 4. CDR1 and CDR2 from the germline V gene are KGHSH and LQKENI. This CDR3 contains 16 residues. The CDR3 reads CASSPPGTGAYNEQFF. The CDR3 nucleotides are TGTGCCAGCTCACCCCCTGGGACAGGGGCCTACAATGAGCAGTTCTTC.

This clone is a singleton in its sample. The chain joins TRBV27 to TRBJ1-1; 7 bases match TRBD1. V dropped 6 bases and J dropped 1; count of bases not matched to a gene: 8. This CDR3 has 15 amino acids. CDR1 MNHEY and CDR2 SMNVEV come from the germline V gene (reference sequence). The CDR3 region is CASRRGLGGNTEAFF. The CDR3 nucleotides are TGTGCCAGCAGAAGGGGGCTAGGGGGGAACACTGAAGCTTTCTTT.

V and J are TRBV5-4 and TRBJ2-3, with 7 bases lining up with TRBD1. Losses at the gene ends were 1 base for V and 2 bases for J; bases not matched to a gene: 13. The germline V gene has CDR1 SGHNT and CDR2 YYREEE (reference sequence). The CDR3 covers 18 residues. The CDR3 DNA reads TGTGCCAGCAGCTTGTTTTCTAGGACAGGCATTTACACAGATACGCAGTATTTT. This codes for CASSLFSRTGIYTDTQYF.

This clone was counted between two and nine times. The chain employs TRBV30 and TRBJ1-2; 8 nucleotides align to TRBD1. J was trimmed by 8 bases and V by 2 bases; bases with no gene match: 7. Germline values: CDR1 GTSNPN, CDR2 SVGIG (reference sequence). This CDR3 has 13 residues. CDR3 coding DNA: TGTGCCTGGAGTTTCAGGGGGCGGAGGGGCTACACCTTC. Translating gives CAWSFRGRRGYTF.

The chain recombines TRBV11-3 with TRBJ2-3; D is possibly TRBD2 (6 bases). The CDR3 has 14 residues. V was trimmed by 2 bases and J by 4 bases, leaving 10 bases between them. The germline V gene has CDR1 SGHNT and CDR2 YENEEA. This CDR3 is CASSLNGGSDTQYF. The CDR3 DNA sequence: TGTGCCAGCAGCTTAAACGGGGGATCAGATACGCAGTATTTT.

The J gene is TRBJ1-2, the V gene TRBV4-2, with D possibly TRBD1 on 5 matching bases. V was trimmed by 1 base and J by 3 bases, leaving 15 bases between them. This CDR3 spans 16 amino acids. CDR1 and CDR2 (germline): LGHNA, YNFKEQ. CDR3 sequence (DNA): TGTGCCAGCAGCCAAGGGGGCCACCTAAGATACTATGGCTACACCTTC. It encodes CASSQGGHLRYYGYTF.

This chain links TRBV15 with TRBJ2-5; possibly TRBD2 for D (6 bases). The CDR3 length is 16 residues. V lost 1 base and J lost 2, with 14 bases in between. Germline V CDR1 and CDR2: LNHNV, YYDKDF (reference sequence). The DNA of the CDR3 is TGTGCCACCAGCAGAGGTCAATGGGGAGGACAAGAGACCCAGTACTTC. Amino acids: CATSRGQWGGQETQYF. The whole variable domain, remainder taken from reference TRBV15 and TRBJ2-5, is DAMVIQNPRYQVTQFGKPVTLSCSQTLNHNVMYWYQQKSSQAPKLLFHYYDKDFNNEADTPDNFQSRRPNTSFCFLDIRSPGLGDTAMYLCATSRGQWGGQETQYFGPGTRLLVL.

This sequence joins TRBV6-5 and TRBJ1-1, with no clear D. Germline lookup yields CDR1 MNHEY and CDR2 SVGAGI. This CDR3 spans 13 amino acids. V lost 5 bases and J 3 bases, leaving 10 bases between the germline ends. CDR3: CASSQQEYTEAFF. The CDR3 coding sequence is TGTGCCAGCAGTCAACAAGAATACACTGAAGCTTTCTTT.